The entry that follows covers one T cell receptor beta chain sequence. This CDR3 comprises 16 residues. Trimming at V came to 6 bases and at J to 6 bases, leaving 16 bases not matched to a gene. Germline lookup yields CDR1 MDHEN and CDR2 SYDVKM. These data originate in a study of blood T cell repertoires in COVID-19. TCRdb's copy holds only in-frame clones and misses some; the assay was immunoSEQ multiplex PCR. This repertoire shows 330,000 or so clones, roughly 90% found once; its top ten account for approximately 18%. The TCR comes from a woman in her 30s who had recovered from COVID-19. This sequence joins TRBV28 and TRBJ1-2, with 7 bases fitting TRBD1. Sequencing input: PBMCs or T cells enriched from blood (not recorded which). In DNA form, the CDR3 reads TGTGCCAGCAGGACCGGGACAGCCAGCGATTCCGATGGCTACACCTTC. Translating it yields CASRTGTASDSDGYTF.